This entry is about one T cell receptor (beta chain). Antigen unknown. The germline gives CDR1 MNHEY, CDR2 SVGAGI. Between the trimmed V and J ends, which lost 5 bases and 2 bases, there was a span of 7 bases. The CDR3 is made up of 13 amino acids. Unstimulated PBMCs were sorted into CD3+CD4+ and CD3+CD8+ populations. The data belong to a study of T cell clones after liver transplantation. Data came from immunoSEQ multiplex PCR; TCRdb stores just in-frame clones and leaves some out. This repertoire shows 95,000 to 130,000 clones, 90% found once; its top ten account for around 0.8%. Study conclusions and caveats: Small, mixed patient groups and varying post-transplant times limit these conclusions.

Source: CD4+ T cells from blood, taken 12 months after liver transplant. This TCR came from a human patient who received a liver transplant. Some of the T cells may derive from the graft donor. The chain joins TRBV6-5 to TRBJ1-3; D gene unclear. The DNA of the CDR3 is TGTGCCAGCAGTCCGCCAGCTGGAAACACCATATATTTT. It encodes CASSPPAGNTIYF.